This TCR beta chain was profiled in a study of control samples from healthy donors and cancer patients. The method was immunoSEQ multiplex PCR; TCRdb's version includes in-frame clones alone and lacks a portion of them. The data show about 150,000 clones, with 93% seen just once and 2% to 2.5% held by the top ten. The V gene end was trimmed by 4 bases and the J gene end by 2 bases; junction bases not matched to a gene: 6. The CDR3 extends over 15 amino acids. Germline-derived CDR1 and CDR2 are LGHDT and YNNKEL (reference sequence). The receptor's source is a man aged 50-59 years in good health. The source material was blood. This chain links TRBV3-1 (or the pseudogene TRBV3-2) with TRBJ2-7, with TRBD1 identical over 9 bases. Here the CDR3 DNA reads TGTGCCAGCAGCCGAACCGGGACAGGGACCTACGAGCAGTACTTC. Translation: CASSRTGTGTYEQYF.